This passage covers 5 T cell receptor beta chains from one sample sequenced in a study of monozygotic twins with inflammatory bowel disease. TCRdb re-analyzed the 5' RACE reads; it lists each CDR3 protein once, without DNA. This listing includes 300,000 to 350,000 distinct CDR3 sequences. The sequencing input was blood. The receptors shown here come from a human donor with ulcerative colitis or Crohn's disease, or a healthy co-twin of an affected twin (not recorded which).

The chain carries TRBV5-4 and TRBJ1-1. The CDR3 is made up of 13 amino acids. From germline, CDR1 is SGHNT and CDR2 YYREEE (reference sequence). CDR3 residues: CASSLQGSGEAFF.

CDR3 in amino acids: CSARGPLSATEAFF. The chain carries TRBV20-1 and TRBJ1-1; the D call from TCRdb, TRBD1, cannot be confirmed without DNA. The CDR3 totals 14 residues. Germline assignment: CDR1 DFQATT and CDR2 SNEGSKA (reference sequence).

The rearrangement uses TRBV5-1 and TRBJ1-1; absent DNA, TCRdb's TRBD1 call cannot be checked. The CDR3 is 14 amino acids. Germline lookup yields CDR1 SGHRS and CDR2 YFSETQ. The CDR3 spells CASSLGGQDTEAFF.

This chain links TRBV5-1 with TRBJ2-7; TCRdb picks TRBD1, but there is no DNA to check that call. The CDR3 extends over 15 amino acids. CDR1 is SGHRS and CDR2 is YFSETQ in the germline V gene. The CDR3 loop is CASSLEPREVHEQYF.

The V call is TRBV27, the J call TRBJ2-2. Germline CDR1 MNHEY, CDR2 SMNVEV (reference sequence). This CDR3 has 13 residues. The CDR3 is CASRLQSNGELFF.